These T cell receptor beta chains were read from a single sample in a study of blood T cells in healthy people across ages. TCRdb passed the 5' RACE reads through MiXCR, listing each CDR3 protein once. The profile shows just over 800,000 distinct CDR3 sequences, approximately 65% of them singletons. Sequencing used blood. Every receptor here comes from a man aged 30 to 45 in good health. CDR3s include the opening cysteine and the closing phenylalanine or tryptophan. A D gene is named only where the DNA matches it firmly. Clone size, where shown, is once, few, many, or a class for clones that have expanded.

TGTGCCAGCGGCTGGACATCTAATCAGCCCCAGCATTTT,CASGWTSNQPQHF,TRBV7-2,-,TRBJ1-5,-
TGTGCCAGCAGCCCACAGGCCTCATATGGTTCCACCTTC,CASSPQASYGSTF,TRBV7-9,-,TRBJ1-2,few
TGTGCCAGCAGCTCCCGGGCGGGGACACAAGAGACCCAGTACTTC,CASSSRAGTQETQYF,TRBV27,-,TRBJ2-5,-
TGTGCCAGCTCACTAGGGGTGACGGGAGCTGAGTTCTTC,CASSLGVTGAEFF,TRBV18,-,TRBJ2-1,-
TGTGCCAGCAGCTTGGTGATACAGGGGGCTGAGGAGCAGTACTTC,CASSLVIQGAEEQYF,TRBV5-6,TRBD1,TRBJ2-4,-
TGTGCCAGCAGCTTGGGGGGGGTTTTTAGGGAGCAGTACTTC,CASSLGGVFREQYF,TRBV5-4,-,TRBJ2-7,few
TGCGCCAGCGGCCAGGACGAACTGAACACAGATACGCAGTATTTT,CASGQDELNTDTQYF,TRBV5-1,-,TRBJ2-3,-
TGTGCCAGCAGCTTAACAAGGGGGCTGAACAATGAGCAGTTCTTC,CASSLTRGLNNEQFF,TRBV7-2,TRBD1,TRBJ2-1,-
TGTGCCAGCAGCGGGACAAGCTACTCTGGGGCCAACGTCCTGACTTTC,CASSGTSYSGANVLTF,TRBV7-2,-,TRBJ2-6,once
TGTGCCAGCAGCGCGGGCGATAAGGGAGCCACTGAAGCTTTCTTT,CASSAGDKGATEAFF,TRBV9,-,TRBJ1-1,-
TGCAGTGCGGGACTAGCGGGGCTCAACTGGGCCCACGAGCAGTACTTC,CSAGLAGLNWAHEQYF,TRBV20-1,TRBD2,TRBJ2-7,-
TGCGCCAGCAGCTTGACAGGGATAGATACGCAGTATTTT,CASSLTGIDTQYF,TRBV5-1,-,TRBJ2-3,once
TGTGCCAGCAGCTTAGGGGGCCAGCGGGGGGACCAAGAGACCCAGTACTTC,CASSLGGQRGDQETQYF,TRBV7-3,TRBD2,TRBJ2-5,-
TGTGCCAGCAGCGTAGCTACCGGGGTCGCTGAAGCTTTCTTT,CASSVATGVAEAFF,TRBV9,-,TRBJ1-1,-
TGTGCCAGCAAAGTTCAGGGGACCACTGAAGCTTTCTTT,CASKVQGTTEAFF,TRBV7-2,-,TRBJ1-1,-
TGTGCCAGCAGCGTAGCTACAGGAAGCTCCTACAATGAGCAGTTCTTC,CASSVATGSSYNEQFF,TRBV9,-,TRBJ2-1,-
TGCAGCGCCGGTACTAGTGGGCAAGGGACCCAGTACTTC,CSAGTSGQGTQYF,TRBV29-1,-,TRBJ2-5,once
TGTCCACCCAAGCTCTACTCCTACGAGCAGTACTTC,CPPKLYSYEQYF,TRBV30,-,TRBJ2-7,-
TGTGCCAGCAGCCCCGGGCGGGGATCCGGGGAGCTGTTTTTT,CASSPGRGSGELFF,TRBV7-9,-,TRBJ2-2,-
TGTGCCTGGAGACAGGGGGATCCCCTCCACTTT,CAWRQGDPLHF,TRBV30,TRBD1,TRBJ1-6,-
TGCGCCAGCAGCTTGGTTCGCGACGAGCAGTACTTC,CASSLVRDEQYF,TRBV5-1,-,TRBJ2-7,-
TGTGCCAGCAGTGAATTGGCTAGCGGGGGACAGTATTTT,CASSELASGGQYF,TRBV25-1,TRBD2,TRBJ2-3,-
TGCAGTGCTAGAGTGGGGAGTAGCCCCTACAATGAGCAGTTCTTC,CSARVGSSPYNEQFF,TRBV20-1,-,TRBJ2-1,-
TGTGCCAGCAGTGAACCGCAGAGGAACGAGCAGTACTTC,CASSEPQRNEQYF,TRBV6-1,-,TRBJ2-7,-
TGTGCCAGCAGGCCCAGGGTTTTCCAAGAGACCCAGTACTTC,CASRPRVFQETQYF,TRBV7-6,-,TRBJ2-5,-
TGTGCCAGCAGCTTTGGGACAGGGGGCAGGTACGAGCAGTACTTC,CASSFGTGGRYEQYF,TRBV7-2,TRBD1,TRBJ2-7,-
TGTGCCAGCAGCCCCTGGGAGTCGGGGGAGCTGTTTTTT,CASSPWESGELFF,TRBV7-3,-,TRBJ2-2,-
TGTGCCAGCAGCCAACCCTTCGCGGGGGGACCTCCCAATGAGCAGTTCTTC,CASSQPFAGGPPNEQFF,TRBV3-1,TRBD2,TRBJ2-1,-
TGTGCCAGCAGTGACAGGACAGGGCAGGTCATGGATACGCAGTATTTT,CASSDRTGQVMDTQYF,TRBV6-1,TRBD1,TRBJ2-3,once
TGTGCCATCAGTGATCGTGGATGGGAGACCCAGTACTTC,CAISDRGWETQYF,TRBV10-3,-,TRBJ2-5,few
TGCGCCAGCAGCCACGGGACAGGACTGGTAACAGATACGCAGTATTTT,CASSHGTGLVTDTQYF,TRBV4-1,TRBD1,TRBJ2-3,-
TGTGCCAGCAGTTTGTCTAGCGGGGTCAGCTCCTACAATGAGCAGTTCTTC,CASSLSSGVSSYNEQFF,TRBV28,TRBD2,TRBJ2-1,-
TGTGCCAGCAGCCAAGATCCGGGCGGCGAGCAGTTCTTC,CASSQDPGGEQFF,TRBV7-9,-,TRBJ2-1,-
TGCAGTGCGGGGCCCCACCGGGGCAAAAACATTCAGTACTTC,CSAGPHRGKNIQYF,TRBV20-1,-,TRBJ2-4,-
TGTGCCAGCAGAACTGGAAGCACAGATACGCAGTATTTT,CASRTGSTDTQYF,TRBV6-1,-,TRBJ2-3,few
TGTGCCAGCAGCCTCCGGGACAGGGAGGGCACTGAAGCTTTCTTT,CASSLRDREGTEAFF,TRBV9,TRBD1,TRBJ1-1,-
TGTGCCAGCAGCTTAGTGGGAGGGGCTAACTATGGCTACACCTTC,CASSLVGGANYGYTF,TRBV7-2,-,TRBJ1-2,many
TGCAGTGCTAGAGATCAGGCGGGGGGGCGGTACGAGCAGTACTTC,CSARDQAGGRYEQYF,TRBV20-1,TRBD2,TRBJ2-7,-
TGCGCCAGCAGCTTGGACCCGGGACAGGGTTACACCGGGGAGCTGTTTTTT,CASSLDPGQGYTGELFF,TRBV5-1,TRBD1,TRBJ2-2,-
TGTGCCATCAGTCTATCCGGGACAGTTGGTGAGCAGTTCTTC,CAISLSGTVGEQFF,TRBV10-3,TRBD1,TRBJ2-1,-
TGTGCCAGCACTCGGACAGCTAGCACAGATACGCAGTATTTT,CASTRTASTDTQYF,TRBV6-5,-,TRBJ2-3,-
TGTGCCAGCAGCTTAGGCGGAATCACTAGCGGGGGGGCCCTCGCAGATACGCAGTATTTT,CASSLGGITSGGALADTQYF,TRBV13,TRBD2,TRBJ2-3,-
TGTGCCAGCAGCCTTCGACAGGGGTTGGACGAGACCCAGTACTTC,CASSLRQGLDETQYF,TRBV13,TRBD1,TRBJ2-5,once
TGTGCCAGCACCTCAGGGACAGGGGGAAATGAGCAGTTCTTC,CASTSGTGGNEQFF,TRBV12-3/TRBV12-4,TRBD1,TRBJ2-1,-
TGTGCCAGCAGCCTCGCCGGGACAGGGGATAACAATGAGCAGTTCTTC,CASSLAGTGDNNEQFF,TRBV7-9,TRBD1,TRBJ2-1,-
TGCAGTGCTAGAGAGGACCCTGGAAAATACAATGAGCAGTACTTC,CSAREDPGKYNEQYF,TRBV20-1,-,TRBJ2-7,-
TGTGCCAGCACCACAACGGGCAGGGGAGGTGAGCAGTACTTC,CASTTTGRGGEQYF,TRBV12-3/TRBV12-4,-,TRBJ2-7,-
TGTGCCAGCCGAGTGACGAGGGGGGCAGACGAGCAGTACTTC,CASRVTRGADEQYF,TRBV2,-,TRBJ2-7,-